The clone carrying this T cell receptor beta chain appeared a few times. The CDR3 loop spans 11 amino acids. V gave up 8 bases and J gave up 3 bases, with 10 bases separating them. Germline V gene data show CDR1 as DFQATT and CDR2 as SNEGSKA (reference sequence). This record comes from a study of blood T cell repertoires in COVID-19. The data were produced by immunoSEQ multiplex PCR, yet TCRdb's version contains in-frame clones alone and is incomplete. The sample gives about 480,000 clones, 75% to 90% of which show up once; about 0.91% is in the top ten. The specimen sequenced was peripheral blood. The receptor's source is a man aged 18 to 30 with COVID-19, enrolled during active disease. This chain links TRBV20-1 with TRBJ1-1, with D unresolved. Written as DNA, the CDR3 is TGCAGTCCTCTAATGGACACTGAAGCTTTCTTT. Translating gives CSPLMDTEAFF.